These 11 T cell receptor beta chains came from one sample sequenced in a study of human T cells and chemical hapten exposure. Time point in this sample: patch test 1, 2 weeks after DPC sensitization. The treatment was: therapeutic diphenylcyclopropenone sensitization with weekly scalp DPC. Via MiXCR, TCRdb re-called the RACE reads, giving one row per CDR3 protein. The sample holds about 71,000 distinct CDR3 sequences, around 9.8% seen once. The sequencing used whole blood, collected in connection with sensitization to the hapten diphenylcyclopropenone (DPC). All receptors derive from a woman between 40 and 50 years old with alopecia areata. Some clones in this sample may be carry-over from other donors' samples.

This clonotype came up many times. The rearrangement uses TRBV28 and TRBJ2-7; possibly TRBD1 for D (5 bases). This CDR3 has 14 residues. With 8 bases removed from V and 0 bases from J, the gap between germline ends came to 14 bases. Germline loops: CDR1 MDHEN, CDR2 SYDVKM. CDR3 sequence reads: CASRADSPSYEQYF. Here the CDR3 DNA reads TGTGCCAGCCGAGCTGACAGTCCCTCCTACGAGCAGTACTTC. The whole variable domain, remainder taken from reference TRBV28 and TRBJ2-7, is DVKVTQSSRYLVKRTGEKVFLECVQDMDHENMFWYRQDPGLGLRLIYFSYDVKMKEKGDIPEGYSVSREKKERFSLILESASTNQTSMYLCASRADSPSYEQYFGPGTRLTVT.

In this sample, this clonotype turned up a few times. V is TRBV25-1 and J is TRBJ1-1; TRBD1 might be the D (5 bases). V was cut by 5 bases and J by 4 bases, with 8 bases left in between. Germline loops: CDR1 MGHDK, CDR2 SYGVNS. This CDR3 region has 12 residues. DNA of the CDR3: TGTGCCAGCAGTCAAAGGGGCACTGAAGCTTTCTTT. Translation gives CASSQRGTEAFF.

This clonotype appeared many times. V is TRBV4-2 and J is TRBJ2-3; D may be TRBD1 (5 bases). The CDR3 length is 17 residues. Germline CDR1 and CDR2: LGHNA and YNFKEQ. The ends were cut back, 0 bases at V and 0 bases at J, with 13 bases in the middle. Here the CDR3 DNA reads TGTGCCAGCAGCCAAGAACGGTGGGGCCATAGCACAGATACGCAGTATTTT. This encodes CASSQERWGHSTDTQYF.

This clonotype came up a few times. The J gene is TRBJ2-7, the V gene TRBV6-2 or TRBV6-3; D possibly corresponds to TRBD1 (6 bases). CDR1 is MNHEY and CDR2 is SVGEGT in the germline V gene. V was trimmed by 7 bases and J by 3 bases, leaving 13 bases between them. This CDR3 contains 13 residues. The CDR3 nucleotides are TGTGCCAGCACCCCGGACAGCTACTACGAGCAGTACTTC. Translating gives CASTPDSYYEQYF.

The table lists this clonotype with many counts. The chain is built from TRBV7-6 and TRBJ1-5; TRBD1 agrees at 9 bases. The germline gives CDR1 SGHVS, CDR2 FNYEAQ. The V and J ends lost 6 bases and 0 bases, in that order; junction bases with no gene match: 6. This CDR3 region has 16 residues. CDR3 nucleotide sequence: TGTGCCAGCAGTCTCGACAGGGGGTATAGCAATCAGCCCCAGCATTTT. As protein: CASSLDRGYSNQPQHF.

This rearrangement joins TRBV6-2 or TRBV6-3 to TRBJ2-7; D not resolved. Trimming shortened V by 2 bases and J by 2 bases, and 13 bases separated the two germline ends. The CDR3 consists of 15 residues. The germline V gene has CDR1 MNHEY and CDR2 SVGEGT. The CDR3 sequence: CASSYHETDPYEQYF. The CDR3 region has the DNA TGTGCCAGCAGTTACCACGAAACGGACCCCTACGAGCAGTACTTC.

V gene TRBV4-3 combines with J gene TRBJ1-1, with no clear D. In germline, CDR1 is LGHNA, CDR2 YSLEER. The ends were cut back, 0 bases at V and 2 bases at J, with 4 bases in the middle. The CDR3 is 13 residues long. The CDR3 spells CASSQDTNTEAFF. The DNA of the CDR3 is TGCGCCAGCAGCCAAGACACAAACACTGAAGCTTTCTTT.

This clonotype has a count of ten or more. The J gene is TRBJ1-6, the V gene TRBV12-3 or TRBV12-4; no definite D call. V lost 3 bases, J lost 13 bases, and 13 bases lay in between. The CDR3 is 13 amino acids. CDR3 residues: CASSFRVSVPLHF. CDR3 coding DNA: TGTGCCAGCAGTTTTAGGGTTTCCGTCCCCCTCCACTTT.

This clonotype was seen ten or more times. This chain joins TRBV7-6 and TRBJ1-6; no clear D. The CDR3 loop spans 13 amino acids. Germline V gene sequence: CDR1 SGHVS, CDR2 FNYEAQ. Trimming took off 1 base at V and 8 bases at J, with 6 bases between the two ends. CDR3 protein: CASSLEGHSPLHF. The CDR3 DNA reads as TGTGCCAGCAGCTTAGAAGGGCATTCACCCCTCCACTTT.

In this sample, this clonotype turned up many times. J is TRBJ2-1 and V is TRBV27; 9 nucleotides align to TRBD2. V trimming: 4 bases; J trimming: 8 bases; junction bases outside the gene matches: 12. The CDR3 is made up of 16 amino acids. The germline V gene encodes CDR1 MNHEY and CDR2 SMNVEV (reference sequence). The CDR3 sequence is CASSSPLAGGTHEQFF. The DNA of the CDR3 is TGTGCCAGCAGTTCCCCCCTTGCGGGGGGGACCCATGAGCAGTTCTTC.

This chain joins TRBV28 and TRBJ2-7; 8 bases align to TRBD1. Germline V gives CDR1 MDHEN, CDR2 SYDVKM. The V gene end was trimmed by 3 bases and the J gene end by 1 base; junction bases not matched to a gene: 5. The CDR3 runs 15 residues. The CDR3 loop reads CASSFIGTGSYEQYF. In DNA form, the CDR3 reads TGTGCCAGCAGTTTTATCGGGACAGGTTCCTACGAGCAGTACTTC.